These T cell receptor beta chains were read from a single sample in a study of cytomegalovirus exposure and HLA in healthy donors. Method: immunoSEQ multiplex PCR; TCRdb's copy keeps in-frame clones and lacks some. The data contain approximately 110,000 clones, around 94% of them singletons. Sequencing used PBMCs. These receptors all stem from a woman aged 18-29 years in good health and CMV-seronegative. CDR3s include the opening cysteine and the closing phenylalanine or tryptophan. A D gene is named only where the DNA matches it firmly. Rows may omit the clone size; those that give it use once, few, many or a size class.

CDR3 DNA: TGTGCCAGCAGCAGACGGACAGGGAAGACCCAGTACTTC; CDR3 protein: CASSRRTGKTQYF; D gene: TRBD1; J gene: TRBJ2-5; V gene: TRBV14; clone size: once
CDR3 DNA: TGTGCCAGCAGCTTAGTCCGGACTAGCGGAGAGCAGTTCTTC; CDR3 protein: CASSLVRTSGEQFF; D gene: TRBD2; J gene: TRBJ2-1; V gene: TRBV11-2; clone size: few
CDR3 DNA: TGTGCCAGCAGCGTAGGGGGCTCACTTGGGAATGAGCAGTTCTTC; CDR3 protein: CASSVGGSLGNEQFF; D gene: -; J gene: TRBJ2-1; V gene: TRBV9; clone size: -
CDR3 DNA: TGTGCCAGCAGCGTAGCCGGGTATCCGGGAAACACCATATATTTT; CDR3 protein: CASSVAGYPGNTIYF; D gene: -; J gene: TRBJ1-3; V gene: TRBV9; clone size: -
CDR3 DNA: TGTGCCTGGAGTGGACAGGGCAATCAGCCCCAGCATTTT; CDR3 protein: CAWSGQGNQPQHF; D gene: -; J gene: TRBJ1-5; V gene: TRBV30; clone size: -
CDR3 DNA: TGTGCCAGCAGTGAGGCCCCAACCTACTTACAGGGGAGTGGTGAGACCCAGTACTTC; CDR3 protein: CASSEAPTYLQGSGETQYF; D gene: TRBD1; J gene: TRBJ2-5; V gene: TRBV2; clone size: -
CDR3 DNA: TGCGCCAGCAGCTTGTCGTGGCGGCAGGGTAACTACGAGCAGTACTTC; CDR3 protein: CASSLSWRQGNYEQYF; D gene: -; J gene: TRBJ2-7; V gene: TRBV5-1; clone size: few
CDR3 DNA: TGTGCCAGCAGTGACTGGGAGAGCGGAGGGGCGGTAGCAGATACGCAGTATTTT; CDR3 protein: CASSDWESGGAVADTQYF; D gene: -; J gene: TRBJ2-3; V gene: TRBV6-4; clone size: -
CDR3 DNA: TGTGCCAGCAGCCCCGGGACAGCCGGCACAGATACGCAGTATTTT; CDR3 protein: CASSPGTAGTDTQYF; D gene: TRBD1; J gene: TRBJ2-3; V gene: TRBV11-3; clone size: -
CDR3 DNA: TGTGCCAGCAGCTTAGCGGACAGGGGATTCTCAGATACGCAGTATTTT; CDR3 protein: CASSLADRGFSDTQYF; D gene: TRBD1; J gene: TRBJ2-3; V gene: TRBV7-6; clone size: once
CDR3 DNA: TGCGCCAGCAGCCCTGGACAGGGGGCTTATGACACTGAAGCTTTCTTT; CDR3 protein: CASSPGQGAYDTEAFF; D gene: TRBD1; J gene: TRBJ1-1; V gene: TRBV5-1; clone size: -
CDR3 DNA: TGCGCCAGCAGCTTGGGGTCGGGAGGGCCCACAGATACGCAGTATTTT; CDR3 protein: CASSLGSGGPTDTQYF; D gene: TRBD2; J gene: TRBJ2-3; V gene: TRBV5-1; clone size: -
CDR3 DNA: TGTGCCAGTAGTCGACGGGACAGGGGGCTTTCCGGGGAGCTGTTTTTT; CDR3 protein: CASSRRDRGLSGELFF; D gene: TRBD1; J gene: TRBJ2-2; V gene: TRBV19; clone size: once
CDR3 DNA: TGTGCCAGCAGTGACCCCCGACAGATGAACACTGAAGCTTTCTTT; CDR3 protein: CASSDPRQMNTEAFF; D gene: -; J gene: TRBJ1-1; V gene: TRBV6-1; clone size: -
CDR3 DNA: TGTGCCAGTAGTATAGATGTGGGGCGCGGGCCCCAGCATTTT; CDR3 protein: CASSIDVGRGPQHF; D gene: -; J gene: TRBJ1-5; V gene: TRBV19; clone size: -
CDR3 DNA: TGTGCCAGCAGCTTATATTCAGGTTACTCTGGAAACACCATATATTTT; CDR3 protein: CASSLYSGYSGNTIYF; D gene: -; J gene: TRBJ1-3; V gene: TRBV7-6; clone size: once
CDR3 DNA: TGTGCCAGCAGTGCGGGAGCGGGGGCATACACAGATACGCAGTATTTT; CDR3 protein: CASSAGAGAYTDTQYF; D gene: TRBD2; J gene: TRBJ2-3; V gene: TRBV6-4; clone size: -
CDR3 DNA: TGTGCCATCAGACAAGTCCCGGGACTAGCGGGGGGGCCCCCCCACGAGCAGTACTTC; CDR3 protein: CAIRQVPGLAGGPPHEQYF; D gene: TRBD2; J gene: TRBJ2-7; V gene: TRBV10-3; clone size: -
CDR3 DNA: TGTGCCAGCAGCCCCAGATCCACAACTAATGAAAAACTGTTTTTT; CDR3 protein: CASSPRSTTNEKLFF; D gene: -; J gene: TRBJ1-4; V gene: TRBV5-5; clone size: -
CDR3 DNA: TGTGCCAGCAGTGATAGGACAGGGCCCGGGCAAAATCAGCCCCAGCATTTT; CDR3 protein: CASSDRTGPGQNQPQHF; D gene: TRBD1; J gene: TRBJ1-5; V gene: TRBV6-1; clone size: -
CDR3 DNA: TGTGCCTGGAGTGTACTGTCTGCGGCTGAAGCTTTCTTT; CDR3 protein: CAWSVLSAAEAFF; D gene: -; J gene: TRBJ1-1; V gene: TRBV30; clone size: -
CDR3 DNA: TGCGCCAGCAGCGGGGGGACTAGCCTTTGGGACGAGCAGTACTTC; CDR3 protein: CASSGGTSLWDEQYF; D gene: TRBD2; J gene: TRBJ2-7; V gene: TRBV5-1; clone size: -
CDR3 DNA: TGTGCCTGGAGTGATTGGAGGGATCCGAACACTGAAGCTTTCTTT; CDR3 protein: CAWSDWRDPNTEAFF; D gene: -; J gene: TRBJ1-1; V gene: TRBV30; clone size: -
CDR3 DNA: TGTGCCAGCAGCTGGGGTAGCGGGGGCGTGACAGATACGCAGTATTTT; CDR3 protein: CASSWGSGGVTDTQYF; D gene: TRBD2; J gene: TRBJ2-3; V gene: TRBV2; clone size: -
CDR3 DNA: TGTGCCAGCAGCTTGGGGGGGGCTAATGAAAAACTGTTTTTT; CDR3 protein: CASSLGGANEKLFF; D gene: -; J gene: TRBJ1-4; V gene: TRBV5-5; clone size: once
CDR3 DNA: TGTGCCGGCCCAGGGTCGGGAAAACTGTTTTTT; CDR3 protein: CAGPGSGKLFF; D gene: -; J gene: TRBJ1-4; V gene: TRBV30; clone size: -
CDR3 DNA: TGTGCCAGCAGTGACTCGAGCTCTGGGGCCAACGTCCTGACTTTC; CDR3 protein: CASSDSSSGANVLTF; D gene: -; J gene: TRBJ2-6; V gene: TRBV6-4; clone size: few
CDR3 DNA: TGTGCCAGCAGTTCGCGGAGGTCGGGCAATCAGCCCCAGCATTTT; CDR3 protein: CASSSRRSGNQPQHF; D gene: -; J gene: TRBJ1-5; V gene: TRBV28; clone size: -
CDR3 DNA: TGCAGCGTTGACTCGGGGGGCAGGACTGAAGCTTTCTTT; CDR3 protein: CSVDSGGRTEAFF; D gene: -; J gene: TRBJ1-1; V gene: TRBV29-1; clone size: -
CDR3 DNA: TGTGCCAGCAGTGATGGGGACAGGGCATTTCAGCCCCAGCATTTT; CDR3 protein: CASSDGDRAFQPQHF; D gene: TRBD1; J gene: TRBJ1-5; V gene: TRBV2; clone size: -
CDR3 DNA: TGTGCCAGTTGTTTCGCGTCCCCGGGAGATACGCAGTATTTT; CDR3 protein: CASCFASPGDTQYF; D gene: -; J gene: TRBJ2-3; V gene: TRBV6-1; clone size: -
CDR3 DNA: TGTGCCAGCAGTTTAGGAGGTGGATACGAGCAGTACTTC; CDR3 protein: CASSLGGGYEQYF; D gene: -; J gene: TRBJ2-7; V gene: TRBV28; clone size: -
CDR3 DNA: TGTGCCAGCAGCGCAGCGGGAGTTTACACAGATACGCAGTATTTT; CDR3 protein: CASSAAGVYTDTQYF; D gene: TRBD2; J gene: TRBJ2-3; V gene: TRBV28; clone size: -
CDR3 DNA: TGCGCCAGCAGCTTGGAAATAACCGGGGAGCTGTTTTTT; CDR3 protein: CASSLEITGELFF; D gene: -; J gene: TRBJ2-2; V gene: TRBV5-1; clone size: -
CDR3 DNA: TGTGCCAGCAGTGAACTCAGCGGGAGTAGTAATGAGCAGTTCTTC; CDR3 protein: CASSELSGSSNEQFF; D gene: TRBD2; J gene: TRBJ2-1; V gene: TRBV6-4; clone size: many
CDR3 DNA: TGTGCCAGCAGTGGAGACAGGGCCGCAATACAGAACACTGAAGCTTTCTTT; CDR3 protein: CASSGDRAAIQNTEAFF; D gene: TRBD1; J gene: TRBJ1-1; V gene: TRBV2; clone size: -
CDR3 DNA: TGTGCCAGCAGTGAATTTGGAGCGAACACTGAAGCTTTCTTT; CDR3 protein: CASSEFGANTEAFF; D gene: -; J gene: TRBJ1-1; V gene: TRBV6-1; clone size: -
CDR3 DNA: TGTGCCAGCAGCCTCGGACAGAACACTGAAGCTTTCTTT; CDR3 protein: CASSLGQNTEAFF; D gene: -; J gene: TRBJ1-1; V gene: TRBV2; clone size: -
CDR3 DNA: TGTGCCAGCAGCTTACAGGGGGGAAGCACCGGGGAGCTGTTTTTT; CDR3 protein: CASSLQGGSTGELFF; D gene: TRBD1; J gene: TRBJ2-2; V gene: TRBV5-5; clone size: -
CDR3 DNA: TGTGCCACCAGCAGAGATCGGGGAACCCAAGAGACCCAGTACTTC; CDR3 protein: CATSRDRGTQETQYF; D gene: -; J gene: TRBJ2-5; V gene: TRBV15; clone size: -
CDR3 DNA: TGTGCCAGCAGACCAGGACAGGGGTTAAAGACCCAGTACTTC; CDR3 protein: CASRPGQGLKTQYF; D gene: TRBD1; J gene: TRBJ2-5; V gene: TRBV6-6; clone size: -
CDR3 DNA: TGTGCCAGCAGGGACATCTCTGGGGCCAACGTCCTGACTTTC; CDR3 protein: CASRDISGANVLTF; D gene: -; J gene: TRBJ2-6; V gene: TRBV6-1; clone size: -
CDR3 DNA: TGTGCCAGCAGTTCCGGACTAGCGGGGTACAATGAGCAGTTCTTC; CDR3 protein: CASSSGLAGYNEQFF; D gene: TRBD2; J gene: TRBJ2-1; V gene: TRBV27; clone size: -
CDR3 DNA: TGTGCCAGCAGCACCGATAGAATAGATGGCTACACCTTC; CDR3 protein: CASSTDRIDGYTF; D gene: -; J gene: TRBJ1-2; V gene: TRBV6-5; clone size: -
CDR3 DNA: TGTGCCACCAGCAACAAGAGAGGAGGGAACGTGTACCAAGAGACCCAGTACTTC; CDR3 protein: CATSNKRGGNVYQETQYF; D gene: -; J gene: TRBJ2-5; V gene: TRBV15; clone size: -
CDR3 DNA: TGCGCCAGCAGTCGAGAAACAGGGACCGGGGAGCTGTTTTTT; CDR3 protein: CASSRETGTGELFF; D gene: -; J gene: TRBJ2-2; V gene: TRBV4-1; clone size: -
CDR3 DNA: TGTGCCAGTAGTCATCAGAACACTGAAGCTTTCTTT; CDR3 protein: CASSHQNTEAFF; D gene: -; J gene: TRBJ1-1; V gene: TRBV19; clone size: -
CDR3 DNA: TGTGCCAGCAGTTTTCTCCAGGGGCACTCCAATGAGCAGTTCTTC; CDR3 protein: CASSFLQGHSNEQFF; D gene: -; J gene: TRBJ2-1; V gene: TRBV28; clone size: -
CDR3 DNA: TGTGCCAGTAGTGTCGACAGGGAGGAGACCCAGTACTTC; CDR3 protein: CASSVDREETQYF; D gene: TRBD1; J gene: TRBJ2-5; V gene: TRBV19; clone size: -
CDR3 DNA: TGTGCCAGCAGCCCGCGACTAGCGGGAGTGACCACCGGGGAGCTGTTTTTT; CDR3 protein: CASSPRLAGVTTGELFF; D gene: TRBD2; J gene: TRBJ2-2; V gene: TRBV7-3; clone size: -
CDR3 DNA: TGTGCCAGCAGTGAGACTAGCGGGGGGACAGATACGCAGTATTTT; CDR3 protein: CASSETSGGTDTQYF; D gene: TRBD2; J gene: TRBJ2-3; V gene: TRBV6-4; clone size: -
CDR3 DNA: TGTGCCAGCAGCGTAGAGGGGGGGGAAGGGTACTACACAGATACGCAGTATTTT; CDR3 protein: CASSVEGGEGYYTDTQYF; D gene: -; J gene: TRBJ2-3; V gene: TRBV9; clone size: -
CDR3 DNA: TGCGCCAGCAGCCAAGAGCGGGGCTGGGAGACCCAGTACTTC; CDR3 protein: CASSQERGWETQYF; D gene: -; J gene: TRBJ2-5; V gene: TRBV4-1; clone size: -
CDR3 DNA: TGTGCCAGTAGTAACGGTAGGGGCGGCACCGGGGAGCTGTTTTTT; CDR3 protein: CASSNGRGGTGELFF; D gene: -; J gene: TRBJ2-2; V gene: TRBV19; clone size: -
CDR3 DNA: TGTGCCAGCAGCCCCTTTACCGGGGAGCTGTTTTTT; CDR3 protein: CASSPFTGELFF; D gene: -; J gene: TRBJ2-2; V gene: TRBV7-9; clone size: -
CDR3 DNA: TGCGCCAGCAGCCGCCGTCCGGGACAGGGCACAGATACGCAGTATTTT; CDR3 protein: CASSRRPGQGTDTQYF; D gene: TRBD1; J gene: TRBJ2-3; V gene: TRBV5-1; clone size: -
CDR3 DNA: TGTGCCAGCGCCCAGGGGGCGACTCAGCCCCAGCATTTT; CDR3 protein: CASAQGATQPQHF; D gene: TRBD1; J gene: TRBJ1-5; V gene: TRBV5-6; clone size: -
CDR3 DNA: TGTGCCAGCAGCGCCCACGCTGCGGGGGCGGAGACCCAGTACTTC; CDR3 protein: CASSAHAAGAETQYF; D gene: -; J gene: TRBJ2-5; V gene: TRBV9; clone size: -
CDR3 DNA: TGTGCCAGCAGCCAAGACCGGGGCAGGGGGGCCTATGGCTACACCTTC; CDR3 protein: CASSQDRGRGAYGYTF; D gene: TRBD1; J gene: TRBJ1-2; V gene: TRBV4-2; clone size: -